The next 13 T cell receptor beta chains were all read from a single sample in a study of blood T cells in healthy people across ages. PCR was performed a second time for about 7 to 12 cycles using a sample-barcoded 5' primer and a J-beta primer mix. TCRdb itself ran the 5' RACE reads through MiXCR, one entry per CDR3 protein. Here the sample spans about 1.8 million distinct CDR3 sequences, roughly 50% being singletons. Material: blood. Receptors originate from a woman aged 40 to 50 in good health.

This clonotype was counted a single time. The CDR3 reads CASSYTTSVRHEQFF. The DNA for the CDR3 is TGTGCCAGCAGTTACACAACCTCCGTTCGGCATGAGCAGTTCTTC. The chain is built from TRBV6-5 and TRBJ2-1; unclear D gene. V lost 2 bases and J 8 bases, leaving 16 bases between the germline ends. Per the germline V gene, CDR1 is MNHEY and CDR2 is SVGAGI. The length of the CDR3 is 15 residues.

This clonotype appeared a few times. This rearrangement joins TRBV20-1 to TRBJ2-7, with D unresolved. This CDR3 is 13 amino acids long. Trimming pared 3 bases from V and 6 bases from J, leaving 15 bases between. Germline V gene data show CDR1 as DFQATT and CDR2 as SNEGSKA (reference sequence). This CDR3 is CSASAGVSLEQYF. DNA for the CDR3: TGCAGTGCTAGTGCCGGAGTGAGTCTCGAGCAGTACTTC.

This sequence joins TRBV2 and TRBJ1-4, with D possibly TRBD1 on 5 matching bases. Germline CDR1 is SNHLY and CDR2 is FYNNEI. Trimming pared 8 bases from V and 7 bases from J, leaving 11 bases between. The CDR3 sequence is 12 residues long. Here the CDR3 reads CASGQGSEKLFF. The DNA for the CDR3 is TGTGCCAGCGGCCAGGGAAGTGAAAAACTGTTTTTT.

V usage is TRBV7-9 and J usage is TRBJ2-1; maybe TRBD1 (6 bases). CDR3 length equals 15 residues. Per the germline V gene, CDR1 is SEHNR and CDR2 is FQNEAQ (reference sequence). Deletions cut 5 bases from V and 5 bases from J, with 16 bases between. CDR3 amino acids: CASSQGQAGNNEQFF. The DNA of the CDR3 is TGTGCCAGCAGCCAGGGGCAGGCCGGAAACAATGAGCAGTTCTTC.

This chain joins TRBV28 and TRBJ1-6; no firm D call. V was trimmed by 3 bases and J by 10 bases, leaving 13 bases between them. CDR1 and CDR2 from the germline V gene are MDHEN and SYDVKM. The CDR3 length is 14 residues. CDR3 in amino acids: CASSLLVLGSPLHF. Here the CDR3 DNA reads TGTGCCAGCAGTTTGTTGGTATTGGGGTCACCCCTCCACTTT.

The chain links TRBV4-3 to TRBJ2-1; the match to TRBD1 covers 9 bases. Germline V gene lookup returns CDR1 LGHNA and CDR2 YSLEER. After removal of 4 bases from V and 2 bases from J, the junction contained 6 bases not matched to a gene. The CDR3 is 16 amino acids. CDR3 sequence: CASSPRWDRAYNEQFF. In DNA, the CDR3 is TGCGCCAGCAGCCCCCGGTGGGACAGGGCCTACAATGAGCAGTTCTTC.

The DNA for the CDR3 is TGTGCCAGCAGTTTTCGGGACGCCTCGGACGAGCAGTACTTC. It is translated as CASSFRDASDEQYF. The chain joins TRBV27 to TRBJ2-5, with D perhaps assigned TRBD1 or TRBD2 (5 bases each). The J call may be wrong; the DNA end is better matched by TRBJ2-7. This CDR3 has 14 residues. Germline CDR1 MNHEY, CDR2 SMNVEV (reference sequence).

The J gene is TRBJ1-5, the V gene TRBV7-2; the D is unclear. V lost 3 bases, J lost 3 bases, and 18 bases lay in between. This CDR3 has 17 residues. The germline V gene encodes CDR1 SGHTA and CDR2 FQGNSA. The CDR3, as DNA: TGTGCCAGCAGCTTTATTGCAAGGGTGGGGTACAATCAGCCCCAGCATTTT. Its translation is CASSFIARVGYNQPQHF.

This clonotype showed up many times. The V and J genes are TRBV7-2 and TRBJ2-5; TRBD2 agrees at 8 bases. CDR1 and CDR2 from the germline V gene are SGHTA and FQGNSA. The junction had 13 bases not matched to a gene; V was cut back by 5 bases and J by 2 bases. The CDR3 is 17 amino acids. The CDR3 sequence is CASSAFGAGGSQETQYF. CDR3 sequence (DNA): TGTGCCAGCAGCGCCTTTGGGGCGGGGGGTTCACAAGAGACCCAGTACTTC.

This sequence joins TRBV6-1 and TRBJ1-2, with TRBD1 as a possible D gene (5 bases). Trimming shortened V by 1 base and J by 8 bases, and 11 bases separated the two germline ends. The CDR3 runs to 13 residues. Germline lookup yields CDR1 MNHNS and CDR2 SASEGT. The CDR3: CASSEGIGEGYTF. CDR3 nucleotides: TGTGCCAGCAGTGAAGGTATAGGGGAAGGCTACACCTTC.

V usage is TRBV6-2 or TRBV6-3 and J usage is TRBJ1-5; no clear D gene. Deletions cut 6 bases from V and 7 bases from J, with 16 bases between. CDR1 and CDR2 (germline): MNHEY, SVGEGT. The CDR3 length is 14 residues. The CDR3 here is CASSTYVGKQPQHF. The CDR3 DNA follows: TGTGCCAGCAGCACCTACGTGGGGAAGCAGCCCCAGCATTTT.

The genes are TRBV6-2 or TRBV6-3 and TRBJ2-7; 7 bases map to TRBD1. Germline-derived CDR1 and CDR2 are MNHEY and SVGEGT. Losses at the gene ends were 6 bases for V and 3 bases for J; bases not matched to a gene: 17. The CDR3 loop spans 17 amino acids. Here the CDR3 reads CASSKNRRTGPFYEQYF. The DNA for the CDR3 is TGTGCCAGCAGCAAAAATAGACGGACAGGCCCCTTCTACGAGCAGTACTTC.

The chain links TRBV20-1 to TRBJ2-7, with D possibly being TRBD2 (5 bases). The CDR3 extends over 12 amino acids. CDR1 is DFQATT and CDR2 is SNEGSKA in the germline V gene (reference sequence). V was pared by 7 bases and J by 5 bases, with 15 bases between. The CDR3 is CSVQRAGHEQYF. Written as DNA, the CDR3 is TGCAGTGTTCAGAGGGCCGGGCACGAGCAGTACTTC.